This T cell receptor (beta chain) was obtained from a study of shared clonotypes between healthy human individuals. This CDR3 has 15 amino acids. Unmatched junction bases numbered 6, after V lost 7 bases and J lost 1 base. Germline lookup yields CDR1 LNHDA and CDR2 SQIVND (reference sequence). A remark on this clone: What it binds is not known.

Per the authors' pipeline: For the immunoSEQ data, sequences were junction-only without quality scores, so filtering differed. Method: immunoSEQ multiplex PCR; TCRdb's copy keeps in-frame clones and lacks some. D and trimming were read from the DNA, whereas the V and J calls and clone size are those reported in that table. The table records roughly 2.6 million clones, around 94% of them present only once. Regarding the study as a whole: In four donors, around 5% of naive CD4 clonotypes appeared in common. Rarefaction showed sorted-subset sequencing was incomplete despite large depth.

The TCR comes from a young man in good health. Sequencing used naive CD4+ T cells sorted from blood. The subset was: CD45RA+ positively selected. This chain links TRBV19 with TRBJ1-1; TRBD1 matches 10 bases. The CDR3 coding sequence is TGTGCCAGTATGGGGACAGGGGCTCCGAACACTGAAGCTTTCTTT. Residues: CASMGTGAPNTEAFF.